This entry concerns a single T cell receptor beta chain. The sample is drawn from a study of blood T cell repertoires in COVID-19. Across the study: PBMCs, B-cell-depleted T cells, or T cells provided the cDNA or gDNA that made up the material.

The assay was immunoSEQ multiplex PCR, and TCRdb's table has in-frame clones only and misses some. The sample lists 55,000 to 90,000 clones; approximately 91% were seen once. Per germline, CDR1 LNHNV and CDR2 YYDKDF (reference sequence). The CDR3 spans 13 residues. The V segment lost 3 bases and the J segment 7 bases; nucleotides outside the gene matches: 2. The chain has TRBV15 and TRBJ1-4; 7 nucleotides match TRBD1. The TCR comes from a human donor with active COVID-19. The donor label of this sample is uncertain. Sequencing was done on a sample of peripheral blood. CDR3 nucleotides: TGTGCCACCAGCAGGACAGGGAGTGAAAAACTGTTTTTT. This gives the protein CATSRTGSEKLFF.